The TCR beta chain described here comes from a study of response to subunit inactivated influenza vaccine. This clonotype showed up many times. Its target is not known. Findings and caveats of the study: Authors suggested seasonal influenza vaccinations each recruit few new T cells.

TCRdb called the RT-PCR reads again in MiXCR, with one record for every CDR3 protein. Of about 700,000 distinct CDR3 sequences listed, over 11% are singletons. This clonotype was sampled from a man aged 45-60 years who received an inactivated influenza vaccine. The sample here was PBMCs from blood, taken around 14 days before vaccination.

The CDR3 here is CASSLAGAMNTEAFF. The CDR3 bases are TGCGCCAGCAGCTTGGCCGGGGCAATGAACACTGAAGCTTTCTTT. The chain couples TRBV5-1 to TRBJ1-1; weak D call: TRBD1 (5 bases). V was cut by 0 bases and J by 0 bases, with 9 bases left in between. CDR3 length: 15 residues. Germline V lookup: CDR1 SGHRS, CDR2 YFSETQ.